A selection of T cell receptor beta chains follows, all from one sample in a study of a mutant IDH1 vaccine in newly diagnosed glioma. No antigens are known for them. Clones were sequenced by immunoSEQ multiplex PCR, and TCRdb holds only the in-frame ones, with some missing. The sample lists tens of thousands of clones; approximately 83% were seen once. The sample in question was PBMCs, obtained from a glioma patient whose treatment included an IDH1 peptide vaccine. Every receptor here comes from a man aged 30 to 39 with glioma. The CDR3 runs from the conserved cysteine through the conserved F or W.

TRBV2,TRBJ1-2,CASRGGADGYTF
TRBV30,TRBJ1-1,CAWAPGRRNMEAFF
TRBV2,TRBJ2-4,CARRGTGKNIQYF
TRBV7-6,TRBJ1-4,CASSLSGARGRLTNEKLFF
TRBV5-6,TRBJ2-7,CASSLAGLSRVEYEQYF
TRBV6-1,TRBJ1-5,CASSEGPSANQPQHF
TRBV18,TRBJ1-5,CASSPWGASNQPQHF
TRBV2,TRBJ1-5,CASSQEGTQPQHF
TRBV4-1,TRBJ1-1,CASSQDNGWRTEAFF
TRBV7-9,TRBJ1-3,CASRPRQGGLTGNTIYF
TRBV28,TRBJ2-5,CASSLGTVETQYF
TRBV5-4,TRBJ2-3,CASSLGRGGQDTQYF
TRBV29-1,TRBJ2-5,CSVDGISQETQYF
TRBV28,TRBJ1-5,CASLPPGGNQPQHF
TRBV10-2,TRBJ1-3,CASSDPGQSVSGNTIYF
TRBV4-3,TRBJ1-2,CASSQSIEVVVGGGYTF
TRBV5-6,TRBJ2-2,CASSLGQGDAGELFF
TRBV27,TRBJ2-1,CASSSWTSGASVDNEQFF
TRBV27,TRBJ1-1,CASSLSGRGNTEAFF
TRBV5-1,TRBJ1-1,CASSSSRTGLTEAFF
TRBV19,TRBJ1-6,CASSIGQLYNSPLHF
TRBV4-2,TRBJ2-7,CASSQGLAGLYEQYF
TRBV4-1,TRBJ2-5,CASSRTSGQETQYF
TRBV7-7,TRBJ2-1,CASSPAGTVNEQFF
TRBV29-1,TRBJ2-5,CSVDAIWTGNQETQYF
TRBV7-2,TRBJ2-7,CASTYLTGLSYEQYF
TRBV6-5,TRBJ1-1,CASSYLGRFAPREAFF
TRBV15,TRBJ2-1,CATERGSSYNEQFF
TRBV13,TRBJ2-7,CASSSQASGRPYEQYF
TRBV19,TRBJ1-1,CASSIQDGNTEAFF
TRBV6-5,TRBJ1-1,CASRKELANTEAFF
TRBV5-4,TRBJ1-1,CASSLYGMNTEAFF
TRBV6-1,TRBJ1-2,CASSEGYTGYYGYTF
TRBV2,TRBJ2-7,CASSEAGTSGLSYEQYF
TRBV4-2,TRBJ2-5,CASSQERTGEEGETQYF
TRBV7-6,TRBJ1-1,CASREQEGYTEAFF
TRBV5-1,TRBJ1-1,CASGTGPNTEAFF
TRBV30,TRBJ2-3,CAWSGGSQTDTQYF
TRBV2,TRBJ2-1,CASSGELAGGPSTYNEQFF
TRBV10-1,TRBJ2-7,CASSEADMSYEQYF
TRBV5-1,TRBJ1-2,CASSLEGYGYTF
TRBV2,TRBJ1-1,CASSGDRAMNTEAFF
TRBV7-2,TRBJ1-4,CASSQGATNEKLFF
TRBV6-1,TRBJ1-1,CASSKGQLNTEAFF
TRBV6-5,TRBJ2-4,CASSQTAFAKNIQYF
TRBV27,TRBJ2-5,CASSSLYQETQYF
TRBV6-5,TRBJ1-2,CASFSAQGGYGYTF
TRBV19,TRBJ1-1,CASSTSPGTGNTEAFF
TRBV15,TRBJ2-3,CATSEQLALDTQYF
TRBV30,TRBJ2-2,CAWSINEWPTGELFF
TRBV4-1,TRBJ2-5,CASSQDFETQYF
TRBV5-4,TRBJ2-1,CASSLKQGAYNEQFF
TRBV14,TRBJ2-2,CASSQAPLTPGELFF
TRBV19,TRBJ1-5,CASSVSAAMRHQPQHF
TRBV4-1,TRBJ2-3,CASSLRTGSPDTQYF
TRBV29-1,TRBJ1-2,CSVLTGDDYGYTF
TRBV19,TRBJ2-7,CASSITGEIEQYF
TRBV9,TRBJ1-2,CASSVGEGTVGGYTF